Shown below are 15 T cell receptor beta chains from a single sample sequenced in a study of blood T cell repertoires in COVID-19. Some clones are missing from TCRdb's copy, which holds only in-frame ones; the method was immunoSEQ multiplex PCR. Here the sample spans around 280,000 clones, around 90% being singletons. Sequencing input: peripheral blood. These receptors were collected from a woman between 50 and 59 years old who had recovered from COVID-19.

This chain joins TRBV4-3 and TRBJ2-5; 11 nucleotides agree with TRBD1. Per the germline V gene, CDR1 is LGHNA and CDR2 is YSLEER. V dropped 2 bases and J dropped 5; count of bases not matched to a gene: 7. There are 16 residues in the CDR3. CDR3 DNA sequence: TGCGCCAGCAGCCAACAAGGACAGGGGGCGTGGGAGACCCAGTACTTC. Residues: CASSQQGQGAWETQYF.

This clone has a handful of counts. DNA for the CDR3: TGTGCCAGCAGTTTATCTAGCGGGCAGAACACCGGGGAGCTGTTTTTT. Its protein is CASSLSSGQNTGELFF. The chain links TRBV28 to TRBJ2-2; 8 nucleotides align to TRBD2. The CDR3 sequence is 16 residues long. Looked up from germline, CDR1 is MDHEN and CDR2 is SYDVKM. With 1 base clipped from V and 1 base from J, the junction kept 2 bases outside the gene matches.

A remark on this clone: The junction departs from germline at one end; a sequencing error may be responsible. V and J are TRBV30 and TRBJ1-3; 7 bases match TRBD1. The CDR3 loop spans 14 amino acids. In germline, CDR1 is GTSNPN, CDR2 SVGIG (reference sequence). The DNA of the CDR3 is TGTGCCTGGAGTGTGGAATCGGGACAGCTCACCCTATATTTT. This translates into CAWSVESGQLTLYF.

The genes are TRBV28 and TRBJ2-1, with 8 nucleotides matching TRBD2. Germline V gene lookup returns CDR1 MDHEN and CDR2 SYDVKM. V dropped 2 bases and J dropped 12; count of bases not matched to a gene: 9. The CDR3 extends over 14 amino acids. The CDR3 spells CASSLLAGAQGQFF. The CDR3 region has the DNA TGTGCCAGCAGTTTACTAGCGGGTGCTCAGGGGCAGTTCTTC. The full variable domain, rest sourced from reference TRBV28 and TRBJ2-1, is DVKVTQSSRYLVKRTGEKVFLECVQDMDHENMFWYRQDPGLGLRLIYFSYDVKMKEKGDIPEGYSVSREKKERFSLILESASTNQTSMYLCASSLLAGAQGQFFGPGTRLTVL.

The V gene is TRBV11-2, the J gene TRBJ2-5; 11 bases line up with TRBD2. The germline V gene has CDR1 SGHAT and CDR2 FQNNGV. This CDR3 has 19 amino acids. V trimming: 1 base; J trimming: 1 base; junction bases outside the gene matches: 11. CDR3 residues: CASSLGGVTSGRPQETQYF. CDR3 coding DNA: TGTGCCAGCAGCTTAGGAGGGGTCACTAGCGGGAGACCCCAAGAGACCCAGTACTTC.

This clone came up a few times. The chain couples TRBV28 to TRBJ1-1; no clear D gene. The CDR3 totals 13 residues. Trimming stripped 7 bases from V and 3 bases from J, with 12 bases between. Per germline, CDR1 MDHEN and CDR2 SYDVKM. The CDR3 protein is CASTLRSHTEAFF. The CDR3 region has the DNA TGTGCCAGCACCTTACGTAGCCACACTGAAGCTTTCTTT.

The sample holds one count of this clone. The chain couples TRBV2 to TRBJ1-3; 7 bases match TRBD1. Germline CDR1 and CDR2: SNHLY and FYNNEI. This CDR3 spans 14 amino acids. Unmatched junction bases numbered 5, after V lost 4 bases and J lost 5 bases. Here the CDR3 reads CASSGQGGRNTIYF. The CDR3 region has the DNA TGTGCCAGCAGTGGACAGGGAGGAAGAAACACCATATATTTT. Using reference TRBV2 and TRBJ1-3 for the parts outside the CDR3, the full variable domain is EPEVTQTPSHQVTQMGQEVILRCVPISNHLYFYWYRQILGQKVEFLVSFYNNEISEKSEIFDDQFSVERPDGSNFTLKIRSTKLEDSAMYFCASSGQGGRNTIYFGEGSWLTVV.

Concerning this clone: The same CDR3 also results from other DNA sequences found in this sample. V is TRBV6-2 or TRBV6-3 and J is TRBJ2-3, with 11 bases that match TRBD2. Germline V gives CDR1 MNHEY, CDR2 SVGEGT. This CDR3 is 16 amino acids long. With V trimmed by 6 bases and J by 4 bases, 9 bases remained unmatched. CDR3 nucleotides: TGTGCCAGCAGCCCTACTAGCGGGAGCCCCCCAGATACGCAGTATTTT. Its translation is CASSPTSGSPPDTQYF.

CDR3 region: CASSQDNGLTNEKLFF. In nucleotides, the CDR3 is TGCGCCAGCAGCCAAGACAACGGGTTAACTAATGAAAAACTGTTTTTT. This sequence joins TRBV4-1 and TRBJ1-4; no definite D call. The CDR3 covers 16 residues. Germline lookup yields CDR1 MGHRA and CDR2 YSYEKL. Trimming removed 0 bases from V and 1 base from J, with 9 bases in between.

The rearrangement links TRBV5-5 to TRBJ2-7; perhaps TRBD1 as D (6 bases). The CDR3 spans 15 residues. The V end was cut by 3 bases, the J end by 0 bases, with 13 bases between. CDR1 is SGHKS, CDR2 YYEKEE, per germline (reference sequence). As DNA, the CDR3 is TGTGCCAGCAGCTCGACAGGTATGAGCTCCTACGAGCAGTACTTC. Translating gives CASSSTGMSSYEQYF.

The chain uses TRBV30 and TRBJ1-4; D gene unclear. Per germline, CDR1 GTSNPN and CDR2 SVGIG (reference sequence). Trimming cost V 0 bases and J 10 bases, with 12 bases left between them. This CDR3 contains 13 residues. The CDR3 DNA reads TGTGCCTGGAGTGTACAGAGAGCGGGAAAACTGTTTTTT. It translates to CAWSVQRAGKLFF.

The V and J genes are TRBV7-2 and TRBJ2-3, with 10 bases aligning to TRBD1. The ends lost 3 bases at V and 4 bases at J; junction bases unmatched: 4. Germline V CDR1 and CDR2: SGHTA, FQGNSA. CDR3 length: 15 residues. DNA for the CDR3: TGTGCCAGCAGCTTGACAGGGGGCAAGGCAGATACGCAGTATTTT. This translates into CASSLTGGKADTQYF.

The genes are TRBV7-2 and TRBJ2-7; TRBD2 matches 8 bases. J was trimmed by 2 bases and V by 3 bases; bases with no gene match: 12. Germline V gene lookup returns CDR1 SGHTA and CDR2 FQGNSA. The CDR3 has 17 residues. The CDR3 nucleotides read TGTGCCAGCAGCTTTCGACTAGCGCAACAGTTGACCTACGAGCAGTACTTC. Its translation is CASSFRLAQQLTYEQYF.

The chain joins TRBV15 to TRBJ2-3; no definite D call. The V end lost 5 bases, the J end lost 2 bases, and 14 bases lay between the germline ends. Per the germline V gene, CDR1 is LNHNV and CDR2 is YYDKDF (reference sequence). The CDR3 sequence is 15 residues long. The CDR3: CATSGWRLLTDTQYF. CDR3 DNA: TGTGCCACCAGCGGGTGGCGGCTTCTCACAGATACGCAGTATTTT.

Notes on this clone: Additional DNA sequences in this sample encode the identical CDR3. The chain has TRBV6-2 or TRBV6-3 and TRBJ1-2; D unresolved. This CDR3 contains 13 residues. CDR1 is MNHEY, CDR2 SVGEGT, per germline. V lost 5 bases and J lost 1, with 8 bases in between. In nucleotides, the CDR3 is TGTGCCAGCAGTACCGGGGTTAACTATGGCTACACCTTC. This gives the protein CASSTGVNYGYTF.